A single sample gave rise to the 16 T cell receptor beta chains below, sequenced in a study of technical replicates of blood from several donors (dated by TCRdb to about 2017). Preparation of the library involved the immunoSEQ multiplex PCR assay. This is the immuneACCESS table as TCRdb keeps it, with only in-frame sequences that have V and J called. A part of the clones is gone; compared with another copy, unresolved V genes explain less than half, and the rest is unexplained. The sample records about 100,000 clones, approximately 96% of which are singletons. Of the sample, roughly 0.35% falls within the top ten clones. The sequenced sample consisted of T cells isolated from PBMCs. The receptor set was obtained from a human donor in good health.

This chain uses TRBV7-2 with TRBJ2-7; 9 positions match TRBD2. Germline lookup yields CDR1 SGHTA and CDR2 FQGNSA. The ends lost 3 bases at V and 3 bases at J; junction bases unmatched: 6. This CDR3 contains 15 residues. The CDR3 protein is CASSFSASGVYEQYF. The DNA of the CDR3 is TGTGCCAGCAGCTTTTCGGCTAGCGGGGTCTACGAGCAGTACTTC.

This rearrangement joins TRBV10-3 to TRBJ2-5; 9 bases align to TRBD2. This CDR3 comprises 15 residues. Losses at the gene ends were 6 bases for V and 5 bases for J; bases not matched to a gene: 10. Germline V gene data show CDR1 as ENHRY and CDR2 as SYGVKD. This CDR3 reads CAISDAGGGRETQYF. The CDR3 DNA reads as TGTGCCATCAGCGACGCGGGAGGGGGTCGGGAGACCCAGTACTTC.

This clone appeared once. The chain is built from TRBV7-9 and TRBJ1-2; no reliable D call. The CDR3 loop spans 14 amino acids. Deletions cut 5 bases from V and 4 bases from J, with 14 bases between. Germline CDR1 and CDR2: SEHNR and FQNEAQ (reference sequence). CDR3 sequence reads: CASSLTAEIYGYTF. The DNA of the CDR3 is TGTGCCAGCAGCCTCACCGCAGAAATCTATGGCTACACCTTC.

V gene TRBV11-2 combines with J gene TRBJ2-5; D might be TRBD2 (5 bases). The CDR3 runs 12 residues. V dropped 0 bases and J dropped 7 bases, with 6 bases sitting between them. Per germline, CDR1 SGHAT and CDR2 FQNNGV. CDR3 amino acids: CASSLDGVTQYF. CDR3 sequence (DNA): TGTGCCAGCAGCTTAGACGGGGTGACCCAGTACTTC. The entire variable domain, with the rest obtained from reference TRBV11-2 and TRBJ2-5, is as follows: EAGVAQSPRYKIIEKRQSVAFWCNPISGHATLYWYQQILGQGPKLLIQFQNNGVVDDSQLPKDRFSAERLKGVDSTLKIQPAKLEDSAVYLCASSLDGVTQYFGPGTRLLVL.

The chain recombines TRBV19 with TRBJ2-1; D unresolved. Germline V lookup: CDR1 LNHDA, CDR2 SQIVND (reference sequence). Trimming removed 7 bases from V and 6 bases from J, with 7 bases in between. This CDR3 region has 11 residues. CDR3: CASIWANEQFF. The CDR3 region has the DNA TGTGCCAGTATATGGGCCAATGAGCAGTTCTTC.

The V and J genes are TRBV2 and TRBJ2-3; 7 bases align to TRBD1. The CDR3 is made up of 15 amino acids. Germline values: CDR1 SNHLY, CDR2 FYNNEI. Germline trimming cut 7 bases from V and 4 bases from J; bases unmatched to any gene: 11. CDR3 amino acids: CASTIRDRGPDTQYF. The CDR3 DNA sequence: TGTGCCAGCACCATCCGGGACAGAGGGCCAGATACGCAGTATTTT.

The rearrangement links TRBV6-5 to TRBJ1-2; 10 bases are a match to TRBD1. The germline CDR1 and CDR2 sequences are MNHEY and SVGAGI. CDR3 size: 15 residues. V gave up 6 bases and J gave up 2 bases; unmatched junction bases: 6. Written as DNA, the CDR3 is TGTGCCAGCAGCCTTCGGGACAGGGGAAACTATGGCTACACCTTC. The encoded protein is CASSLRDRGNYGYTF.

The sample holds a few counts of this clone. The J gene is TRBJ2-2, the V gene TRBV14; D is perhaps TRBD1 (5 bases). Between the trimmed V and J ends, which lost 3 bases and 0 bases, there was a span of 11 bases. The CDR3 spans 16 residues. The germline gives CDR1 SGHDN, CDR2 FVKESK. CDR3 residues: CASSHPDTTNTGELFF. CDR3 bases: TGTGCCAGCAGCCACCCGGACACCACGAACACCGGGGAGCTGTTTTTT.

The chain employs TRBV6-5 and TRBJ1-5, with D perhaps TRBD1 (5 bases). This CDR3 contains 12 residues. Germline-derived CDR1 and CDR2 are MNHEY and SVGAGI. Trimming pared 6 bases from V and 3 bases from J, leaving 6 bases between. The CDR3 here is CASRGPNQPQHF. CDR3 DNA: TGTGCCAGCAGGGGGCCCAATCAGCCCCAGCATTTT.

The CDR3 sequence is CASSVDRGSPYNEQFF. The CDR3 coding sequence is TGTGCCAGCAGCGTAGATCGCGGATCTCCCTACAATGAGCAGTTCTTC. The chain joins TRBV9 to TRBJ2-1; D remains ambiguous. The CDR3 loop spans 16 amino acids. With 0 bases removed from V and 2 bases from J, the gap between germline ends came to 12 bases. Germline loops: CDR1 SGDLS, CDR2 YYNGEE.

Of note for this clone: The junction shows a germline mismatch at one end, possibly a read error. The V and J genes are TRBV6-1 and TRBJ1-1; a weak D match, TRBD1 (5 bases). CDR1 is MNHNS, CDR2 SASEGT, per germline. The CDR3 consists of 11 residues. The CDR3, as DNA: TGTGCCGGCAGGGACTACACTGAAGCTTTCTTT. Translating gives CAGRDYTEAFF.

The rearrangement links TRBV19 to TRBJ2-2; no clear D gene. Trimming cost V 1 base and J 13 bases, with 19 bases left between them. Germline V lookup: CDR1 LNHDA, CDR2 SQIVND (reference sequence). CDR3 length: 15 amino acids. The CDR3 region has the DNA TGTGCCAGTAGTATAGCAGCAGACGCGGTGGATGGGCTGTTTTTT. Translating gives CASSIAADAVDGLFF.

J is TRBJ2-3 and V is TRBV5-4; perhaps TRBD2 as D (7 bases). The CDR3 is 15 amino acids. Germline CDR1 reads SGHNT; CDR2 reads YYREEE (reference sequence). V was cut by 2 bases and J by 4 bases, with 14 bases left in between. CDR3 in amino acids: CASSFNLGGADTQYF. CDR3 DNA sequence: TGTGCCAGCAGCTTCAATCTAGGGGGGGCAGATACGCAGTATTTT. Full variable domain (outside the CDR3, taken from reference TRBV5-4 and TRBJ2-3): ETGVTQSPTHLIKTRGQQVTLRCSSQSGHNTVSWYQQALGQGPQFIFQYYREEENGRGNFPPRFSGLQFPNYSSELNVNALELDDSALYLCASSFNLGGADTQYFGPGTRLTVL.

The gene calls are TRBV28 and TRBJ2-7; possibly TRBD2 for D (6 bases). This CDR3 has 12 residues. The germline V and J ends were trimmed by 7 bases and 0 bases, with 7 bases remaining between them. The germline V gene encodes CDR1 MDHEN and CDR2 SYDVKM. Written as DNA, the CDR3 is TGTGCCAGCAAGGACTACTCCTACGAGCAGTACTTC. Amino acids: CASKDYSYEQYF.

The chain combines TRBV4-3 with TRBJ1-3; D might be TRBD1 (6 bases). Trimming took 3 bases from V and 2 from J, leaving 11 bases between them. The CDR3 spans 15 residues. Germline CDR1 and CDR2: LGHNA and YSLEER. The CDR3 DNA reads TGCGCCAGCAGCCATGAACAGGGTACTGGAAACACCATATATTTT. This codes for CASSHEQGTGNTIYF.

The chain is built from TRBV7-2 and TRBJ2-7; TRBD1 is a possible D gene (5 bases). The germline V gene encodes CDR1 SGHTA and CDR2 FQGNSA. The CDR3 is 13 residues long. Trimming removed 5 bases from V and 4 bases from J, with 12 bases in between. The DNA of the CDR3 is TGTGCCAGCAGCCAGGGTCCCGAATACGAGCAGTACTTC. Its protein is CASSQGPEYEQYF.